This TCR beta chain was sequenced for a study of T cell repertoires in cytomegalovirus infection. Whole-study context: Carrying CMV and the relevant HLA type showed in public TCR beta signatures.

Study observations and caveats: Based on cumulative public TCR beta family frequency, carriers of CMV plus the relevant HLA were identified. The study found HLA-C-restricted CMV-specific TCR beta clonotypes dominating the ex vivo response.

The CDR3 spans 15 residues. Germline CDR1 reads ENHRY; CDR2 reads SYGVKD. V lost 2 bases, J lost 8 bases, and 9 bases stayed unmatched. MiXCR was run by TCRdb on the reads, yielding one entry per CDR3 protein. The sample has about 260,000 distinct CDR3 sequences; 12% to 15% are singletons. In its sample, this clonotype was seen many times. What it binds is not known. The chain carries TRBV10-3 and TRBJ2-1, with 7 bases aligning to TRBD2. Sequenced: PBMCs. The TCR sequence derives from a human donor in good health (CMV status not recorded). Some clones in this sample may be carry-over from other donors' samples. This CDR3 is CAISEPQRESYEQFF. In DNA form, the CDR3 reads TGTGCCATCAGTGAGCCGCAGCGGGAAAGTTATGAGCAGTTCTTC.